This is a list of T cell receptor beta chains from one sample in a study of T cells in Graves' hyperthyroidism and ophthalmopathy. Each CDR3 protein gets one entry after TCRdb re-called the multiplex PCR reads with MiXCR. The data show over 500,000 distinct CDR3 sequences, around 43% seen once. The sequencing input was peripheral blood or thyroid tissue (not recorded which). Receptor source: an adult woman with Graves' disease, either hyperthyroidism or ophthalmopathy (not recorded which). The CDR3 runs from the conserved cysteine through the conserved F or W. A D gene is named only where the DNA matches it firmly. Some rows have no size entry. The others give once, few or many, or a class for an expanded clone.

j_call: TRBJ1-4
v_call: TRBV30
d_call: .
clone_size: .
cdr3_aa: CACRQPDEKLFF
cdr3_nt: TGTGCCTGTCGACAACCTGATGAAAAACTGTTTTTT

j_call: TRBJ1-2
v_call: TRBV30
d_call: .
clone_size: .
cdr3_aa: CAWRRNGYTF
cdr3_nt: TGTGCCTGGAGACGGAATGGCTACACCTTC

j_call: TRBJ2-5
v_call: TRBV24-1
d_call: .
clone_size: .
cdr3_aa: CATSDIIRETQYF
cdr3_nt: TGTGCCACCAGTGACATAATTCGGGAGACCCAGTACTTC

j_call: TRBJ1-1
v_call: TRBV18
d_call: .
clone_size: .
cdr3_aa: CASSPAGANTEAFF
cdr3_nt: TGTGCCAGCTCACCCGCAGGGGCGAACACTGAAGCTTTCTTT

j_call: TRBJ2-2
v_call: TRBV5-6
d_call: TRBD2
clone_size: few
cdr3_aa: CASSSGRGPYRGELFF
cdr3_nt: TGTGCCAGCAGCTCAGGGAGGGGTCCTTACCGCGGGGAGCTGTTTTTT

j_call: TRBJ1-5
v_call: TRBV2
d_call: .
clone_size: .
cdr3_aa: CASRGGTNQPQHF
cdr3_nt: TGTGCCAGCAGGGGGGGAACCAATCAGCCCCAGCATTTT

j_call: TRBJ2-7
v_call: TRBV10-3
d_call: .
clone_size: few
cdr3_aa: CAIAGTEAYEQYF
cdr3_nt: TGTGCCATCGCGGGAACCGAAGCCTACGAGCAGTACTTC

j_call: TRBJ2-5
v_call: TRBV29-1
d_call: TRBD2
clone_size: few
cdr3_aa: CSVEEILAGVQETQYF
cdr3_nt: TGCAGCGTTGAAGAAATACTAGCGGGGGTCCAAGAGACCCAGTACTTC

j_call: TRBJ1-4
v_call: TRBV20-1
d_call: .
clone_size: .
cdr3_aa: CSAPRTDHEKLFF
cdr3_nt: TGCAGTGCCCCCAGGACGGACCATGAAAAACTGTTTTTT

j_call: TRBJ2-5
v_call: TRBV9
d_call: .
clone_size: .
cdr3_aa: CASSVDGAPETQYF
cdr3_nt: TGTGCCAGCAGCGTGGACGGAGCGCCAGAGACCCAGTACTTC

j_call: TRBJ1-6
v_call: TRBV28
d_call: TRBD1
clone_size: once
cdr3_aa: CASSATGSFSPLHF
cdr3_nt: TGTGCCAGCAGTGCGACAGGGTCTTTTTCACCCCTCCACTTT

j_call: TRBJ1-6
v_call: TRBV10-3
d_call: TRBD1
clone_size: .
cdr3_aa: CAISESRQGNSPLHF
cdr3_nt: TGTGCCATCAGTGAGTCCAGACAGGGGAATTCACCCCTCCACTTT

j_call: TRBJ1-5
v_call: TRBV7-8
d_call: TRBD1
clone_size: .
cdr3_aa: CASSFNRGGFNQPQHF
cdr3_nt: TGTGCCAGCAGCTTTAACAGGGGAGGGTTTAATCAGCCCCAGCATTTT

j_call: TRBJ1-4
v_call: TRBV9
d_call: .
clone_size: many
cdr3_aa: CASSEEDRLNEKLFF
cdr3_nt: TGTGCCAGCAGCGAGGAGGACAGATTAAATGAAAAACTGTTTTTT

j_call: TRBJ1-1
v_call: TRBV10-3
d_call: .
clone_size: few
cdr3_aa: CAISESQLATEAFF
cdr3_nt: TGTGCCATCAGTGAGTCGCAGCTAGCCACTGAAGCTTTCTTT

j_call: TRBJ2-2
v_call: TRBV7-6
d_call: TRBD2
clone_size: few
cdr3_aa: CASSALAGGDGELFF
cdr3_nt: TGTGCCAGCAGCGCACTAGCGGGAGGCGACGGGGAGCTGTTTTTT

j_call: TRBJ1-2
v_call: TRBV29-1
d_call: .
clone_size: .
cdr3_aa: CSVRQARSYGYTF
cdr3_nt: TGCAGCGTTAGGCAGGCCAGGTCCTATGGCTACACCTTC

j_call: TRBJ1-1
v_call: TRBV20-1
d_call: .
clone_size: many
cdr3_aa: CSARGIPGTEYTEAFF
cdr3_nt: TGCAGTGCCCGCGGGATCCCTGGGACGGAATACACTGAAGCTTTCTTT

j_call: TRBJ2-6
v_call: TRBV15
d_call: TRBD1
clone_size: few
cdr3_aa: CATSRTGSSGANVLTF
cdr3_nt: TGTGCCACCAGCCGGACAGGCTCCTCTGGGGCCAACGTCCTGACTTTC

j_call: TRBJ2-7
v_call: TRBV7-9
d_call: .
clone_size: many
cdr3_aa: CASTVQTSEQYF
cdr3_nt: TGTGCCAGCACGGTCCAGACTAGCGAGCAGTACTTC

j_call: TRBJ2-7
v_call: TRBV7-6
d_call: TRBD2
clone_size: .
cdr3_aa: CASSSPSTSGSTYEQYF
cdr3_nt: TGTGCCAGCAGCTCCCCCTCCACTAGCGGGAGTACCTACGAGCAGTACTTC

j_call: TRBJ2-2
v_call: TRBV10-3
d_call: .
clone_size: many
cdr3_aa: CAISAKGQGRRELFF
cdr3_nt: TGTGCCATCAGTGCCAAAGGACAAGGGCGCCGGGAGCTGTTTTTT

j_call: TRBJ1-6
v_call: TRBV20-1
d_call: TRBD1
clone_size: .
cdr3_aa: CSARDIQGSNSPLHF
cdr3_nt: TGCAGTGCTAGAGATATACAGGGGAGTAATTCACCCCTCCACTTT

j_call: TRBJ1-5
v_call: TRBV10-3
d_call: TRBD1
clone_size: few
cdr3_aa: CAVSGTENQPQHF
cdr3_nt: TGTGCCGTTTCCGGGACAGAGAATCAGCCCCAGCATTTT

j_call: TRBJ2-5
v_call: TRBV10-3
d_call: .
clone_size: .
cdr3_aa: CAISESGGRETQYF
cdr3_nt: TGTGCCATCAGTGAGTCGGGAGGAAGAGAGACCCAGTACTTC

j_call: TRBJ1-2
v_call: TRBV20-1
d_call: TRBD1
clone_size: once
cdr3_aa: CSAVRDSGGDGYTF
cdr3_nt: TGCAGTGCTGTACGAGATTCAGGGGGCGATGGCTACACCTTC

j_call: TRBJ1-4
v_call: TRBV19
d_call: .
clone_size: .
cdr3_aa: CASSAAGEKLFF
cdr3_nt: TGTGCCAGTAGTGCGGCCGGGGAAAAACTGTTTTTT

j_call: TRBJ2-5
v_call: TRBV7-9
d_call: TRBD2
clone_size: many
cdr3_aa: CASSYAGAANQETQYF
cdr3_nt: TGTGCCAGCAGCTATGCGGGAGCTGCTAACCAAGAGACCCAGTACTTC

j_call: TRBJ2-5
v_call: TRBV29-1
d_call: .
clone_size: .
cdr3_aa: CSVWTPYF
cdr3_nt: TGCAGCGTTTGGACACCGTACTTC

j_call: TRBJ2-2
v_call: TRBV5-1
d_call: .
clone_size: many
cdr3_aa: CASSLYGSGTGELFF
cdr3_nt: TGCGCCAGCAGCTTGTACGGGAGCGGCACCGGGGAGCTGTTTTTT

j_call: TRBJ2-2
v_call: TRBV7-6
d_call: TRBD2
clone_size: many
cdr3_aa: CASSLGTSRSTGELFF
cdr3_nt: TGTGCCAGCAGCCTCGGGACTAGTCGGAGCACCGGGGAGCTGTTTTTT

j_call: TRBJ2-7
v_call: TRBV7-2
d_call: TRBD2
clone_size: .
cdr3_aa: CASTKTAGDYEQYF
cdr3_nt: TGTGCCAGCACCAAGACAGCGGGGGACTACGAGCAGTACTTC

j_call: TRBJ2-5
v_call: TRBV10-3
d_call: TRBD2
clone_size: .
cdr3_aa: CAISELWEGVQETQYF
cdr3_nt: TGTGCCATCAGTGAGCTGTGGGAGGGAGTACAAGAGACCCAGTACTTC

j_call: TRBJ1-1
v_call: TRBV30
d_call: TRBD1
clone_size: few
cdr3_aa: CAWSLAGGWNTEAFF
cdr3_nt: TGTGCCTGGAGTTTGGCAGGGGGTTGGAACACTGAAGCTTTCTTT